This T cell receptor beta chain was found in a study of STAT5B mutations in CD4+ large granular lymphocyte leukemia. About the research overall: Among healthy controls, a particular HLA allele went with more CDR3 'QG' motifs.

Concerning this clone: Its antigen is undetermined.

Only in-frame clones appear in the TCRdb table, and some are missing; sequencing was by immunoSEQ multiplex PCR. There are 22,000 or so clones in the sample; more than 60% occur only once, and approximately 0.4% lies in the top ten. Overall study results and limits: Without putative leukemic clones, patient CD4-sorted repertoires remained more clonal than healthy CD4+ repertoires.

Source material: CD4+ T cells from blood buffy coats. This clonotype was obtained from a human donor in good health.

CDR3 nucleotide sequence: TGTGCCAGCAGCCTCCGGTTGGGCTACACCTTC. Translation gives CASSLRLGYTF. This sequence joins TRBV28 and TRBJ1-2; D is uncertain. Per germline, CDR1 MDHEN and CDR2 SYDVKM. Trimming stripped 6 bases from V and 8 bases from J, with 10 bases between. CDR3 size: 11 residues.